The clone carrying this T cell receptor (beta chain) was seen just once. The data originate from a study of PD-L1 blockade in urothelial cancer. Study-wide context: In 2014 therapy began: atezolizumab 1,200 mg intravenously every 3 weeks. Blood was subjected to analysis at 3 weeks (second dose) and 6 weeks following treatment start.

The CDR3 totals 17 residues. Profiled with immunoSEQ multiplex PCR; TCRdb holds only in-frame clones, not every one. The sample has 30,000 to 40,000 clones; almost 85% are singletons. The gene calls are TRBV21-1 and TRBJ1-2; TRBD1 was called by the table and not checked on the DNA. TRBV21-1 is flagged as a pseudogene. The sequences come from PBMCs, collected around atezolizumab (anti-PD-L1) treatment. This clonotype originated in an older man with urothelial cancer. CDR3 nucleotide sequence: TGTGCCAGCAGCACCCTTCCATACAGGGATCTAGCCTATGGCTACACCTTC. Amino acid sequence: CASSTLPYRDLAYGYTF.